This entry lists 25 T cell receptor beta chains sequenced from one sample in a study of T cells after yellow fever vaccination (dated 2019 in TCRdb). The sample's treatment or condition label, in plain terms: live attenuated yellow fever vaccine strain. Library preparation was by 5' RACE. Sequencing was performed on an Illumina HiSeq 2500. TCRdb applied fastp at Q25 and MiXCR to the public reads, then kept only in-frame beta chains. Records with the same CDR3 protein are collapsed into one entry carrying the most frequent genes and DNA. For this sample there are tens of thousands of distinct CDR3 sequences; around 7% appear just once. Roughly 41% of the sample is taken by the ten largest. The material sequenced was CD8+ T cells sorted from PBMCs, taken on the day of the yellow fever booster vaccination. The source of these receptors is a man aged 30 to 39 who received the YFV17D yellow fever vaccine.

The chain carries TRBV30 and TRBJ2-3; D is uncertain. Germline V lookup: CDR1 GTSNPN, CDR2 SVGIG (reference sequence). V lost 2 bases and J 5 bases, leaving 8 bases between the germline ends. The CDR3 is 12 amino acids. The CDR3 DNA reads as TGTGCCTGGAGTATCTGGAGAGATACGCAGTATTTT. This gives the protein CAWSIWRDTQYF.

The CDR3 region is CASSKVKDANEKLFF. In nucleotides, the CDR3 is TGTGCCAGCAGCAAAGTGAAGGATGCTAATGAAAAACTGTTTTTT. The V call is TRBV21-1, the J call TRBJ1-4. TRBV21-1 is a known pseudogene. The CDR3 covers 15 residues.

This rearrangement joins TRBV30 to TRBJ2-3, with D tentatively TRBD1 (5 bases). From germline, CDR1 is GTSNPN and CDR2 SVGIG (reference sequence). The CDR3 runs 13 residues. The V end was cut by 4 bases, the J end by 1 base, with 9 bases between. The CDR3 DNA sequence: TGTGCCTGGACTCAGACAGGCACAGATACGCAGTATTTT. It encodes CAWTQTGTDTQYF.

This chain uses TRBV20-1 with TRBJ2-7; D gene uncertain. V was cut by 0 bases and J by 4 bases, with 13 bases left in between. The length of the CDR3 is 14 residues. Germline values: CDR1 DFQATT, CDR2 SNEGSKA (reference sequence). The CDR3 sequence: CSARDPIRSYEQYF. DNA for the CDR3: TGCAGTGCTAGAGATCCGATCCGGTCTTACGAGCAGTACTTC.

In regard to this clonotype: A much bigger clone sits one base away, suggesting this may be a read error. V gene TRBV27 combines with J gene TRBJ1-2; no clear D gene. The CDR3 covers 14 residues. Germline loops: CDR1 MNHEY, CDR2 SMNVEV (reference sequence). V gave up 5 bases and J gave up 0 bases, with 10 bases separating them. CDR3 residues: CASSQDWANYGYTF. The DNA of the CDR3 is TGTGCCAGCAGTCAGGACTGGGCTAACTATGGCTACACCTTC.

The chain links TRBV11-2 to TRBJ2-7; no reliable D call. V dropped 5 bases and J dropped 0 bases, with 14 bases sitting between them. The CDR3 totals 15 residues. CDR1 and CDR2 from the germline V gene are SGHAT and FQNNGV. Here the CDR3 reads CASSRLGRNSYEQYF. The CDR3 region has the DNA TGTGCCAGCAGCCGCTTAGGACGGAACTCCTACGAGCAGTACTTC.

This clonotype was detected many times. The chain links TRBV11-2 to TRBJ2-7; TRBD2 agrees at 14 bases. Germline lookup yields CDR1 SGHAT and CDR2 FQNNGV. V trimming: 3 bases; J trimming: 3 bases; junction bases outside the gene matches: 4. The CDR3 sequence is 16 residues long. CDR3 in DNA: TGTGCCAGCAGCTTCGATGGGACTAGCGGGAGCTACGAGCAGTACTTC. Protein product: CASSFDGTSGSYEQYF.

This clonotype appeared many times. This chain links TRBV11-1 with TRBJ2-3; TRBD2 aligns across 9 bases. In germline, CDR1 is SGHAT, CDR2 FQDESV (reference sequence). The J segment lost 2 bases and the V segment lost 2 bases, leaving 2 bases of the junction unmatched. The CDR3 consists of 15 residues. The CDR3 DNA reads TGTGCCAGCAGCTTACGGACTAGCGACACAGATACGCAGTATTTT. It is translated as CASSLRTSDTDTQYF.

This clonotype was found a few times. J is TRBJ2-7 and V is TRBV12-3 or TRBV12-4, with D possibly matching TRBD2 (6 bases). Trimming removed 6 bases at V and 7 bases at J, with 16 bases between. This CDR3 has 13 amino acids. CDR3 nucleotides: TGTGCCAGCAGCCCGGAGGGGTTCGGGGAGCAGTACTTC. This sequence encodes CASSPEGFGEQYF.

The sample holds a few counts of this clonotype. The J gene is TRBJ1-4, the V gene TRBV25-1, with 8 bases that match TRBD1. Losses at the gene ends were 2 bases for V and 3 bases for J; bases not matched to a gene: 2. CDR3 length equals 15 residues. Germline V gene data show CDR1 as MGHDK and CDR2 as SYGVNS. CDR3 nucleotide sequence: TGTGCCAGCAGTGAACAGGGACAGGCTAATGAAAAACTGTTTTTT. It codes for CASSEQGQANEKLFF.

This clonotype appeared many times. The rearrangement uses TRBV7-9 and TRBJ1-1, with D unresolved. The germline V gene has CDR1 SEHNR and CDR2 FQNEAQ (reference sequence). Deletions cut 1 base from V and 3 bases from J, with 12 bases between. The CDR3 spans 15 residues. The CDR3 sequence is CASSLGATSYTEAFF. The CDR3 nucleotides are TGTGCCAGCAGCTTAGGGGCCACTTCATACACTGAAGCTTTCTTT.

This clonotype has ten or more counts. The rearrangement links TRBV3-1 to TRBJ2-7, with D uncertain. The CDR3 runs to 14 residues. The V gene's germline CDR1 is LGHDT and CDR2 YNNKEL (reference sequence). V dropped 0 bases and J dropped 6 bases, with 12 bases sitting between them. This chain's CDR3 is CASSQDFSASEQYF. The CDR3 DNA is TGTGCCAGCAGCCAAGATTTTTCCGCCAGCGAGCAGTACTTC.

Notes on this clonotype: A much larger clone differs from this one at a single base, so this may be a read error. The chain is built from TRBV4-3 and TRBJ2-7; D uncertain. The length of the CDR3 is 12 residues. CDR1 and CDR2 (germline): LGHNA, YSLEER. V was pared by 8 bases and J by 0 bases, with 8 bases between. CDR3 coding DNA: TGCGCCAGCTTTCTTACCTCCTACGAGCAGTACTTC. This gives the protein CASFLTSYEQYF.

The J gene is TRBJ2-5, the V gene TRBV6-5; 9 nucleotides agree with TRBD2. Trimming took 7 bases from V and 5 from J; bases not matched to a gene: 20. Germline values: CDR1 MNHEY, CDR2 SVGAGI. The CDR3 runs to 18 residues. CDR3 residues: CASIASGNRRGRGETQYF. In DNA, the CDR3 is TGTGCCAGCATCGCTAGCGGGAACCGCCGGGGACGGGGGGAGACCCAGTACTTC.

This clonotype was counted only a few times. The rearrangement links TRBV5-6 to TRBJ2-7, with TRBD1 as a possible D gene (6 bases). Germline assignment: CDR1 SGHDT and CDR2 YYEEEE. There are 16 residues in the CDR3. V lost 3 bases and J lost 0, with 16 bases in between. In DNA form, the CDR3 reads TGTGCCAGCAGCTCACTTACAGGGCTGAGCTCCTACGAGCAGTACTTC. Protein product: CASSSLTGLSSYEQYF.

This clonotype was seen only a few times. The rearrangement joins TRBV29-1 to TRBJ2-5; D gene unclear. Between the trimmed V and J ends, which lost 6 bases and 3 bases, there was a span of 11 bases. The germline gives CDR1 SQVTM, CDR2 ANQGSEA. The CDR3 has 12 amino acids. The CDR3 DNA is TGCAGCGTGCCGGCAGGCGAAGAGACCCAGTACTTC. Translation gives CSVPAGEETQYF.

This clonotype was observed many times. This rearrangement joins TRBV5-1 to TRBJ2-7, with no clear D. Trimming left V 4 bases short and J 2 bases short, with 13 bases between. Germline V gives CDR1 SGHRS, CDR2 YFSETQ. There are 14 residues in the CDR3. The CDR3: CASSVYTEPYEQYF. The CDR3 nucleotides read TGCGCCAGCAGCGTCTACACCGAACCCTACGAGCAGTACTTC.

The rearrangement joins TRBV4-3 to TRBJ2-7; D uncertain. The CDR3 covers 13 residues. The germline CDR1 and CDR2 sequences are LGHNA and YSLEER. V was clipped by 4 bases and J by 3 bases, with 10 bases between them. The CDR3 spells CASSPGRYYEQYF. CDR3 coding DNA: TGCGCCAGCAGCCCCGGGCGCTACTACGAGCAGTACTTC.

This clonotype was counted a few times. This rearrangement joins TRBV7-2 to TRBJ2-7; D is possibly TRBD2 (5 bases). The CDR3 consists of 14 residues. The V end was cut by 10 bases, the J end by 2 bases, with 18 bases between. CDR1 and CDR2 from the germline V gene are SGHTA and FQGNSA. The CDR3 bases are TGTGCCATCCAGCGGAGAACCTGGCCCTACGAGCAGTACTTC. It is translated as CAIQRRTWPYEQYF.

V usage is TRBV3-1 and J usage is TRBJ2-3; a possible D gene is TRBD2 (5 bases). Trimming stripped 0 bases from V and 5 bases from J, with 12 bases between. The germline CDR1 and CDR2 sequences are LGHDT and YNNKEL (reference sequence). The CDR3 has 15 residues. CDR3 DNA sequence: TGTGCCAGCAGCCAAGAGTCTTCCGGGGTAGATACGCAGTATTTT. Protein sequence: CASSQESSGVDTQYF.

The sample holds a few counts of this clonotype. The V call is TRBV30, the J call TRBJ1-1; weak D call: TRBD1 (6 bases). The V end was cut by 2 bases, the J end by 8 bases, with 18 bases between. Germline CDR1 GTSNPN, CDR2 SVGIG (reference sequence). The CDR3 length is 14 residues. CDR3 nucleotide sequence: TGTGCCTGGAGTCACGGTGTCCTCGGACAGGAAGCTTTCTTT. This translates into CAWSHGVLGQEAFF.

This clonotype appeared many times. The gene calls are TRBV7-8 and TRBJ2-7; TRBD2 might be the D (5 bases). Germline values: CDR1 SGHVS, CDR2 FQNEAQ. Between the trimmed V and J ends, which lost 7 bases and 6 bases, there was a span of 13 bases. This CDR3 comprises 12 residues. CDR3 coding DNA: TGTGCCAGCAAAGAGGGTTTCGGCGAGCAGTACTTC. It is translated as CASKEGFGEQYF.

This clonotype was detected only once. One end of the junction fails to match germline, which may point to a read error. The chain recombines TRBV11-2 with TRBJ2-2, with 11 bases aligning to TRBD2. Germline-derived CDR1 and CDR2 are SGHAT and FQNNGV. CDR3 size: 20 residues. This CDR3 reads CASSLEGQGLLAGVYGELVF. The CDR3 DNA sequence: TGTGCCAGCAGCTTAGAGGGACAGGGCCTACTAGCGGGAGTTTACGGGGAGCTGGTTTTT.

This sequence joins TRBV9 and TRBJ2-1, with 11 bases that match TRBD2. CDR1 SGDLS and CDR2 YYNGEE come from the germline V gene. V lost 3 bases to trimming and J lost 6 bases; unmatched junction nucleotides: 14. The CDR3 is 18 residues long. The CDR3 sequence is CASSAPSKLAGVANEQFF. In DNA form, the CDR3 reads TGTGCCAGCAGCGCCCCATCTAAACTAGCGGGAGTTGCCAATGAGCAGTTCTTC.

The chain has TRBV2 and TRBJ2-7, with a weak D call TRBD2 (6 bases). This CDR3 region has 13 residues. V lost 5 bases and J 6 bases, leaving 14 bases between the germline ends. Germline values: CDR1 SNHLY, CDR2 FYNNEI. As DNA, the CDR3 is TGTGCCAGCAGTTCCGGGAGTGCGTTCGAGCAGTACTTC. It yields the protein CASSSGSAFEQYF.